One sample yielded the 21 T cell receptor beta chains listed below, sequenced in a study of Graves' ophthalmopathy and Graves' hyperthyroidism (dated by TCRdb to the late 2010s). Reads for this sample came from an Illumina HiSeq 2000. TCR beta CDR3 regions were amplified from RNA transcripts for repertoire sequencing. A first-round RT-PCR used HTBI primers with the Qiagen OneStep RT-PCR kit, followed by a second-round multiplex PCR, size selection and purification. Starting from the raw public reads, TCRdb applied fastp trimming at Q25, assembled clones with MiXCR and retained in-frame beta chains. One record per CDR3 amino acid sequence lists the most common genes and DNA. The sample records about 740,000 distinct CDR3 sequences, about 44% of which are singletons. Roughly 45% of the sample goes to the ten largest clones. The sequenced sample was peripheral blood. The receptor set was obtained from an adult man with Graves' ophthalmopathy.

This clonotype was found once. A much bigger clone sits one base away, suggesting this may be a read error. This chain connects TRBV2 to TRBJ2-7, with D perhaps matching TRBD1 (5 bases). The ends were cut back, 6 bases at V and 2 bases at J, with 17 bases in the middle. CDR3 size: 15 residues. Germline lookup yields CDR1 SNHLY and CDR2 FYNNEI. The CDR3 loop is CASSSNSDSPYEQYF. CDR3 in DNA: TGTGCCAGCAGCTCCAACAGCGACAGCCCCTACGAGCAGTACTTC.

This clonotype was observed a few times. The J gene is TRBJ1-1, the V gene TRBV5-5; 7 positions agree with TRBD1. CDR1 and CDR2 from the germline V gene are SGHKS and YYEKEE (reference sequence). Unmatched junction bases numbered 8, after V lost 4 bases and J lost 2 bases. The CDR3 runs 15 residues. This chain's CDR3 is CASSRQGQPNTEAFF. Here the CDR3 DNA reads TGTGCCAGCAGCCGGCAGGGACAGCCTAACACTGAAGCTTTCTTT.

A few counts support this clonotype. The genes are TRBV28 and TRBJ1-6; 9 nucleotides match TRBD1. Unmatched junction bases numbered 5, after V lost 3 bases and J lost 8 bases. This CDR3 contains 15 residues. Germline V lookup: CDR1 MDHEN, CDR2 SYDVKM. CDR3 DNA sequence: TGTGCCAGCAGTTTTGGCGGGACAGGGCATTCACCCCTCCACTTT. Translating it yields CASSFGGTGHSPLHF.

The rearrangement joins TRBV5-1 to TRBJ2-7; perhaps TRBD1 as D (6 bases). Trimming took off 5 bases at V and 6 bases at J, with 18 bases between the two ends. The CDR3 consists of 14 residues. Germline V CDR1 and CDR2: SGHRS, YFSETQ. The CDR3 nucleotides are TGCGCCAGCAGTTGGGGGCTCCGGGTAATCGAGCAGTACTTC. Its translation: CASSWGLRVIEQYF.

This clonotype was counted a single time. V and J are TRBV25-1 and TRBJ1-1, with a tentative D call TRBD1 (6 bases). The germline CDR1 and CDR2 sequences are MGHDK and SYGVNS. Trimming removed 11 bases at V and 5 bases at J, with 24 bases between. The CDR3 runs to 15 residues. In DNA form, the CDR3 reads TGTGCCTGTCCAGCGAGGGGGATACGGCTTACTGAAGCTTTCTTT. Translating gives CACPARGIRLTEAFF.

The table lists this clonotype with many counts. This chain uses TRBV24-1 with TRBJ2-5, with D possibly being TRBD1 (6 bases). This CDR3 is 14 amino acids long. The V end lost 5 bases, the J end lost 5 bases, and 14 bases lay between the germline ends. Germline-derived CDR1 and CDR2 are KGHDR and SFDVKD. The CDR3 DNA is TGTGCCACCAGTGGCCCAGGGGCATGGGAGACCCAGTACTTC. Encoded protein: CATSGPGAWETQYF.

The CDR3, as DNA: TGTGCCAGCAGCCTCAGGGGCCAGCCGGGGACTGAAGCTTTCTTT. It is translated as CASSLRGQPGTEAFF. The rearrangement uses TRBV5-6 and TRBJ1-1; D might be TRBD1 (6 bases). The CDR3 has 15 amino acids. The V gene's germline CDR1 is SGHDT and CDR2 YYEEEE. Trimming pared 4 bases from V and 5 bases from J, leaving 18 bases between.

This clonotype has a count of ten or more. The chain has TRBV7-2 and TRBJ2-2, with TRBD1 identical over 7 bases. Trimming took 1 base from V and 8 from J; bases not matched to a gene: 1. The germline CDR1 and CDR2 sequences are SGHTA and FQGNSA. The CDR3 is 13 residues long. The CDR3 loop reads CASSLVGQGELFF. The CDR3 DNA reads as TGTGCCAGCAGCTTAGTGGGACAGGGGGAGCTGTTTTTT.

This clonotype was counted between two and nine times. The V call is TRBV7-9, the J call TRBJ2-7, with TRBD1 as a possible D gene (5 bases). The CDR3 covers 17 residues. Germline CDR1 reads SEHNR; CDR2 reads FQNEAQ (reference sequence). V lost 1 base, J lost 2 bases, and 18 bases lay in between. The CDR3 protein is CASSLGADQGLTYEQYF. CDR3 sequence (DNA): TGTGCCAGCAGCTTAGGGGCAGACCAGGGATTGACCTACGAGCAGTACTTC.

This clonotype was observed a single time. One base away lies a much larger clone, so this may be a sequencing read error. The CDR3 ends on some other residue instead of the conserved phenylalanine or tryptophan, so this is likely a read error. This chain joins TRBV15 and TRBJ2-5; D gene unclear. Germline V lookup: CDR1 LNHNV, CDR2 YYDKDF (reference sequence). This CDR3 is 17 amino acids long. Trimming took off 2 bases at V and 0 bases at J, with 16 bases between the two ends. The CDR3 spells CATSRTLGLDHQETQYL. The DNA for the CDR3 is TGTGCCACCAGCAGAACCCTCGGGCTAGACCACCAAGAGACCCAGTACCTC.

With respect to this clonotype: A much more abundant neighbour one base away suggests this may be a read error. This chain links TRBV20-1 with TRBJ1-1; D is unresolved. The length of the CDR3 is 14 residues. Germline lookup yields CDR1 DFQATT and CDR2 SNEGSKA (reference sequence). The CDR3 nucleotides are TGCAATGCTAGCTTAGGGCCTCACAACACTGAAGCTTTCTTT. It translates to CNASLGPHNTEAFF.

V gene TRBV7-2 combines with J gene TRBJ2-2; 12 nucleotides match TRBD2. Germline lookup yields CDR1 SGHTA and CDR2 FQGNSA. The CDR3 is 16 amino acids. Trimming removed 8 bases from V and 9 bases from J; junction bases left unmatched: 13. The CDR3 sequence is CASGQRLAGEVRELFF. The CDR3 DNA reads as TGTGCCAGCGGCCAGCGACTAGCGGGAGAGGTGCGGGAGCTGTTTTTT.

In this sample, this clonotype turned up a few times. The V and J genes are TRBV6-4 and TRBJ2-2, with D perhaps matching TRBD1 (6 bases). Germline CDR1 MRHNA, CDR2 SNTAGT. The CDR3 has 14 residues. The V gene lost 7 bases and the J gene lost 2 bases, with 11 bases spanning the gap. CDR3 DNA sequence: TGTGCCAGCAAAACCGGGACAAACACCGGGGAGCTGTTTTTT. Translated, it gives CASKTGTNTGELFF.

Remarks on this clonotype: Germline and junction disagree at one end, which may indicate a read error. This chain connects TRBV7-2 to TRBJ2-7; D is tentatively TRBD1 or TRBD2 (5 bases each). Germline V gives CDR1 SGHTA, CDR2 FQGNSA. The CDR3 has 15 residues. The CDR3 loop reads CASSQYSGTVVEQYF. Here the CDR3 DNA reads TGCGCCAGCAGCCAGTACTCCGGGACCGTGGTGGAGCAGTACTTC. The full variable domain, rest sourced from reference TRBV7-2 and TRBJ2-7, is GAGVSQSPSNKVTEKGKDVELRCDPISGHTALYWYRQSLGQGLEFLIYFQGNSAPDKSGLPSDRFSAERTGGSVSTLTIQRTQQEDSAVYLCASSQYSGTVVEQYFGPGTRLTVT.

Ten or more counts support this clonotype. The rearrangement joins TRBV15 to TRBJ1-4, with D uncertain. The V gene's germline CDR1 is LNHNV and CDR2 YYDKDF (reference sequence). Trimming left V 1 base short and J 4 bases short, with 10 bases between. The CDR3 runs to 15 residues. In nucleotides, the CDR3 is TGTGCCACCAGCAGAGCTGGCGAGCTTAATGAAAAACTGTTTTTT. Amino acids: CATSRAGELNEKLFF.

The genes are TRBV7-9 and TRBJ1-2; D not resolved. Deletions cut 2 bases from V and 4 bases from J, with 8 bases between. CDR3 size: 13 residues. Germline V gene lookup returns CDR1 SEHNR and CDR2 FQNEAQ (reference sequence). This CDR3 is CASSLIYSYGYTF. The CDR3 region has the DNA TGTGCCAGCAGCTTAATCTACTCCTATGGCTACACCTTC. The whole variable domain, remainder taken from reference TRBV7-9 and TRBJ1-2, is DTGVSQNPRHKITKRGQNVTFRCDPISEHNRLYWYRQTLGQGPEFLTYFQNEAQLEKSRLLSDRFSAERPKGSFSTLEIQRTEQGDSAMYLCASSLIYSYGYTFGSGTRLTVV.

Concerning this clonotype itself: A much larger clone differs by one base, so this may be a read error. The chain links TRBV2 to TRBJ1-3, with D perhaps TRBD1 (5 bases). Germline CDR1 is SNHLY and CDR2 is FYNNEI. The CDR3 has 13 residues. The CDR3 nucleotides are TGTGCCGGCAGTGGGGCAGGGGGAAACACCATATATTTT. Translation: CAGSGAGGNTIYF.

The CDR3 loop reads CAISEGLQGAAGGNQPQHF. As DNA, the CDR3 is TGTGCCATCAGTGAGGGCCTACAGGGGGCCGCGGGGGGCAATCAGCCCCAGCATTTT. The rearrangement links TRBV10-3 to TRBJ1-5; 9 positions match TRBD1. The CDR3 extends over 19 amino acids. Trimming removed 2 bases from V and 2 bases from J; junction bases left unmatched: 13. Germline V gene data show CDR1 as ENHRY and CDR2 as SYGVKD.

This clonotype was seen many times. This chain uses TRBV9 with TRBJ2-6; D is unresolved. Looked up from germline, CDR1 is SGDLS and CDR2 is YYNGEE. The germline V and J ends were trimmed by 0 bases and 1 base, with 8 bases remaining between them. The CDR3 runs 16 residues. CDR3 in amino acids: CASSVGHGSGANVLTF. The CDR3, as DNA: TGTGCCAGCAGCGTAGGTCACGGGTCTGGGGCCAACGTCCTGACTTTC.

There are a few counts of this clonotype. The chain employs TRBV20-1 and TRBJ1-2; weak D call: TRBD1 (6 bases). V dropped 6 bases and J dropped 8 bases, with 25 bases sitting between them. The CDR3 totals 15 residues. Germline CDR1 reads DFQATT; CDR2 reads SNEGSKA (reference sequence). Here the CDR3 DNA reads TGCAGTGCCCAAGGACAGCCGATCCTTCTTGAGGGCTACACCTTC. It translates to CSAQGQPILLEGYTF.

This clonotype was detected a few times. V usage is TRBV7-2 and J usage is TRBJ1-3, with unresolved D. This CDR3 spans 16 amino acids. The V gene's germline CDR1 is SGHTA and CDR2 FQGNSA. V was shortened by 1 base and J by 4 bases, with 14 bases between the two germline ends. The CDR3 sequence: CASSLEAGSAGNTIYF. Here the CDR3 DNA reads TGTGCCAGCAGCTTAGAAGCAGGCTCGGCGGGAAACACCATATATTTT.